Given below is one T cell receptor (beta chain) in context. The target of this receptor is not known. The sample holds no much larger clone one base away, and base qualities are not on file. Collaborating institutions collected whole blood in K2EDTA tubes following their own protocols. For TCRbeta analysis, collaborators shipped samples in one of three forms: frozen whole blood, isolated PBMCs, or DNA extracted from either of those sample types. These data belong to a study of blood T cell repertoires in COVID-19 (dated by TCRdb to the early 2020s). A note on the overall study: The collaborator samples originated in the United States, Italy and Spain and spanned the acute and convalescent phases of COVID-19. The material from the prospective study consisted of cDNA or gDNA derived from T cells, B-cell-depleted T cells, or PBMCs. Deeply sampled blood TCRbeta repertoires from subjects exposed to, actively infected with, or recovered from COVID-19 were included in the dataset. The repertoires were made available in a free public database intended to serve as a resource for research on the immune response to SARS-CoV-2. The samples were drawn from two sources: the first 160 participants of the ongoing ImmuneRACE study, and fewer than 1,500 subjects contributed by 6 global collaborators. A de-identified subject ID, COVID-19 status, age in years and sex were almost always included in the sample metadata. Where HLA class I and class II types were available, the types were taken from metadata supplied by the sample provider, not from assay-based typing. Points the paper makes about the study in general: Clinical and demographic metadata were provided uncurated, with the amount varying by source and participant.

CDR1 and CDR2 are read off the germline V gene as SGDLS and YYNGEE. Trimming takes 0 bases off V and 0 bases off J; junction bases not matched to a gene: 5. Measured from the cysteine to the phenylalanine, the CDR3 is 16 residues long. Only the CDR3 DNA is retained, 48 bases long and in frame from the first base. The immunoSEQ Assay, a bias-controlled multiplex PCR, was used to amplify TCRbeta CDR3 regions from genomic DNA. Under the source paper's analysis protocol: Nucleated cell counts per sample were estimated from amplification of reference gene primers within the assay. Sequence reads were collapsed and filtered to measure the absolute abundance of every unique TCRbeta CDR3 rearrangement. For each sample, productive Simpson clonality was calculated by taking the square root of Simpson's diversity index across productive rearrangements. TCRdb carries this immuneACCESS record with in-frame sequences only. Its versions omit some clonotypes, under half of them owing to an unresolved V gene in the studies checked, with the rest unexplained. Clonal size and the V and J genes are those of that table, whereas D and trimming came from the DNA. The sample contains under 150,000 clones, about 80% of them found a single time. Less than 8% of the sample goes to the ten largest clones.

The source is a man in his 70s with active or convalescent COVID-19. Sequences were obtained from peripheral blood. This receptor chain uses TRBV9 and TRBJ1-1, and TRBD1 matches 7 of the central bases. The CDR3 region has the sequence CASSVGSGTVNTEAFF. The nucleotide sequence is given as TGTGCCAGCAGCGTAGGATCCGGGACAGTGAACACTGAAGCTTTCTTT.